The 29 T cell receptor beta chains given below trace back to one sample, sequenced in a study of T cell responses to AZD1222 COVID-19 vaccine. Libraries were prepared by immunoSEQ multiplex PCR; TCRdb keeps only in-frame clonotypes and omits some of them. This repertoire shows more than 140,000 clones, 88% found once; its top ten account for under 3.5%. The specimen comprised peripheral blood, sampled on day 0 of MenACWY control vaccination. The receptors stem from an adult in good health.

The chain combines TRBV11-2 with TRBJ2-2; D possibly matches TRBD1 or TRBD2 (6 bases each). The V end lost 1 base, the J end lost 3 bases, and 9 bases lay between the germline ends. The CDR3 is 15 residues long. The germline V gene has CDR1 SGHAT and CDR2 FQNNGV. The CDR3 loop reads CASSLVGGYTGELFF. CDR3 nucleotides: TGTGCCAGCAGCTTAGTAGGGGGGTACACCGGGGAGCTGTTTTTT.

V and J are TRBV6-5 and TRBJ1-4; TRBD1 matches at 9 bases. J lost 5 bases, V lost 2 bases, and 3 bases had no gene match. The germline V gene encodes CDR1 MNHEY and CDR2 SVGAGI. This CDR3 is built from 15 residues. The CDR3 DNA follows: TGTGCCAGCAGTTACGGGGGACAGGGAAATGAAAAACTGTTTTTT. Translation gives CASSYGGQGNEKLFF.

This sequence joins TRBV7-9 and TRBJ2-3; 8 nucleotides agree with TRBD2. The length of the CDR3 is 15 residues. Trimming took 5 bases from V and 3 from J; bases not matched to a gene: 7. CDR1 SEHNR and CDR2 FQNEAQ come from the germline V gene (reference sequence). DNA for the CDR3: TGTGCCAGCAGCCAAAGCGGGAGTGGGACAGATACGCAGTATTTT. As protein: CASSQSGSGTDTQYF.

The genes are TRBV29-1 and TRBJ2-7, with D perhaps matching TRBD1 (5 bases). The V end was cut by 2 bases, the J end by 5 bases, with 10 bases between. This CDR3 has 12 amino acids. CDR1 is SQVTM and CDR2 is ANQGSEA in the germline V gene. The CDR3 DNA follows: TGCAGCGTTGAAACCCAGGGCCACGAGCAGTACTTC. This gives the protein CSVETQGHEQYF.

V and J are TRBV7-8 and TRBJ1-5, with a possible D match to TRBD1 (5 bases). The V gene's germline CDR1 is SGHVS and CDR2 FQNEAQ. Trimming removed 5 bases at V and 3 bases at J, with 17 bases between. This CDR3 is built from 16 residues. This CDR3 is CASSLGAWRANQPQHF. CDR3 DNA sequence: TGTGCCAGCAGCCTTGGGGCGTGGAGAGCCAATCAGCCCCAGCATTTT.

The CDR3 DNA reads TGTGCCAGCAGTCGGGGGATAAATGAAAAACTGTTTTTT. Residues: CASSRGINEKLFF. This rearrangement joins TRBV2 to TRBJ1-4, with D possibly being TRBD1 (5 bases). This CDR3 comprises 13 residues. Trimming removed 5 bases from V and 5 bases from J, with 9 bases in between. The germline CDR1 and CDR2 sequences are SNHLY and FYNNEI.

V usage is TRBV6-6 and J usage is TRBJ2-3; no reliable D call. Germline values: CDR1 MNHNY, CDR2 SVGAGI (reference sequence). Trimming took off 5 bases at V and 2 bases at J, with 2 bases between the two ends. The CDR3 runs to 11 residues. CDR3 region: CASSLTDTQYF. DNA for the CDR3: TGTGCCAGCAGTCTCACAGATACGCAGTATTTT.

The chain combines TRBV13 with TRBJ2-2, with 8 bases identical to TRBD1. This CDR3 has 16 residues. From germline, CDR1 is PRHDT and CDR2 FYEKMQ (reference sequence). J gave up 5 bases and V 5 bases, and 10 bases lay outside the gene matches. CDR3 sequence (DNA): TGTGCCAGCAGCCTTGGACAGGGAAGAAAGACCGGGGAGCTGTTTTTT. Translated: CASSLGQGRKTGELFF.

J is TRBJ2-7 and V is TRBV5-1, with 8 bases aligning to TRBD1. The CDR3 covers 16 residues. With V trimmed by 4 bases and J by 4 bases, 13 bases remained unmatched. Germline V gene data show CDR1 as SGHRS and CDR2 as YFSETQ. As DNA, the CDR3 is TGCGCCAGCAGCGGCGCGGGCGGACAGGGCGGTTACGAGCAGTACTTC. Translation gives CASSGAGGQGGYEQYF.

The V and J genes are TRBV4-1 and TRBJ1-6; TRBD1 is a possible D gene (5 bases). Germline V gene lookup returns CDR1 MGHRA and CDR2 YSYEKL. CDR3 size: 17 residues. Trimming removed 4 bases from V and 3 bases from J, with 16 bases in between. The CDR3 DNA sequence: TGCGCCAGCAGCCGAAACCTTGACAGTTTCTATAATTCACCCCTCCACTTT. Its translation is CASSRNLDSFYNSPLHF.

The rearrangement uses TRBV5-1 and TRBJ1-3; 7 nucleotides line up with TRBD1. The trim removed 0 bases at V and 0 bases at J, leaving 9 bases unmatched. The germline V gene encodes CDR1 SGHRS and CDR2 YFSETQ. The CDR3 is made up of 18 amino acids. The CDR3 loop is CASSLEAGQPHSGNTIYF. CDR3 sequence (DNA): TGCGCCAGCAGCTTGGAAGCGGGACAGCCGCACTCTGGAAACACCATATATTTT.

This clone was counted a few times. This chain joins TRBV6-5 and TRBJ2-5, with 10 bases that match TRBD1. V was pared by 5 bases and J by 3 bases, with 6 bases of the junction left unmatched. The CDR3 contains 15 residues. Germline values: CDR1 MNHEY, CDR2 SVGAGI. CDR3 DNA sequence: TGTGCCAGCAGTCCGACAGGGGGCTATGAAGAGACCCAGTACTTC. It codes for CASSPTGGYEETQYF.

This clone was counted only a few times. The V call is TRBV4-3, the J call TRBJ2-2, with 10 nucleotides matching TRBD1. Per the germline V gene, CDR1 is LGHNA and CDR2 is YSLEER. The CDR3 contains 18 residues. The V gene end was trimmed by 1 base and the J gene end by 4 bases; junction bases not matched to a gene: 9. CDR3 sequence reads: CASSQVSTGGVSTGELFF. Written as DNA, the CDR3 is TGCGCCAGCAGCCAAGTATCGACAGGGGGCGTGAGCACCGGGGAGCTGTTTTTT.

The chain is built from TRBV6-6 and TRBJ1-1; D unclear. V lost 0 bases to trimming and J lost 5 bases, with 10 bases between them. The CDR3 length is 14 residues. In germline, CDR1 is MNHNY, CDR2 SVGAGI (reference sequence). Written as DNA, the CDR3 is TGTGCCAGCAGTTACTCGAATGGCCTGACTGAAGCTTTCTTT. Amino acids: CASSYSNGLTEAFF.

This sequence joins TRBV12-3 or TRBV12-4 and TRBJ1-2; D is undetermined. Trimming took off 2 bases at V and 7 bases at J, with 11 bases between the two ends. This CDR3 contains 13 residues. The CDR3 region is CASSLPGGGGYTF. CDR3 DNA: TGTGCCAGCAGTTTACCCGGAGGTGGTGGCTACACCTTC.

The sample holds one count of this clone. The chain recombines TRBV2 with TRBJ1-1, with unresolved D. The CDR3 loop spans 11 amino acids. V shed 9 bases and J shed 3 bases, with 8 bases lying between them. The germline V gene has CDR1 SNHLY and CDR2 FYNNEI. The CDR3 DNA follows: TGTGCCAGTCAGTACGACACTGAAGCTTTCTTT. Residues: CASQYDTEAFF.

This clone was detected only once. The V and J genes are TRBV5-1 and TRBJ1-1; the D gene is possibly TRBD1 (6 bases). Between the trimmed V and J ends, which lost 3 bases and 2 bases, there was a span of 8 bases. Germline V gene lookup returns CDR1 SGHRS and CDR2 YFSETQ. The CDR3 length is 13 residues. CDR3 residues: CASSSGVNTEAFF. The CDR3 region has the DNA TGCGCCAGCAGCTCAGGGGTTAACACTGAAGCTTTCTTT. The full variable domain, in which reference TRBV5-1 and TRBJ1-1 provide the parts outside the CDR3, is KAGVTQTPRYLIKTRGQQVTLSCSPISGHRSVSWYQQTPGQGLQFLFEYFSETQRNKGNFPGRFSGRQFSNSRSEMNVSTLELGDSALYLCASSSGVNTEAFFGQGTRLTVV.

This chain connects TRBV11-1 to TRBJ2-1; TRBD2 aligns across 8 bases. V lost 0 bases to trimming and J lost 6 bases; unmatched junction nucleotides: 4. Germline loops: CDR1 SGHAT, CDR2 FQDESV (reference sequence). CDR3 length equals 15 residues. The CDR3 sequence is CASSLAGLAANEQFF. The CDR3 coding sequence is TGTGCCAGCAGCTTAGCCGGACTAGCTGCCAATGAGCAGTTCTTC.

This chain joins TRBV3-1 (or the pseudogene TRBV3-2) and TRBJ1-1; 7 bases match TRBD1. The germline gives CDR1 LGHDT, CDR2 YNNKEL (reference sequence). With 1 base clipped from V and 0 bases from J, the junction kept 11 bases outside the gene matches. This CDR3 contains 18 residues. The CDR3 bases are TGTGCCAGCAGCCAAGGGGGGGGACAGATTCCAATGAACACTGAAGCTTTCTTT. Its protein product is CASSQGGGQIPMNTEAFF.

The chain has TRBV7-8 and TRBJ1-6; a weak D match, TRBD1 (5 bases). Germline CDR1 reads SGHVS; CDR2 reads FQNEAQ. The CDR3 has 13 amino acids. Trimming left V 1 base short and J 8 bases short, with 6 bases between. The CDR3 spells CASSLVQDSPLHF. In DNA, the CDR3 is TGTGCCAGCAGCTTAGTACAGGATTCACCCCTCCACTTT.

This sequence joins TRBV9 and TRBJ2-1, with 9 bases matching TRBD2. The germline V gene has CDR1 SGDLS and CDR2 YYNGEE. This CDR3 is 16 amino acids long. Trimming took 0 bases from V and 7 from J; bases not matched to a gene: 8. The DNA of the CDR3 is TGTGCCAGCAGCGTAGGAGTTGCGGGAGGGTGGAATGAGCAGTTCTTC. This codes for CASSVGVAGGWNEQFF.

The J gene is TRBJ2-2, the V gene TRBV28; D ambiguous. The germline V gene has CDR1 MDHEN and CDR2 SYDVKM. Trimming cost V 7 bases and J 3 bases, with 18 bases left between them. CDR3 size: 16 residues. CDR3 sequence (DNA): TGTGCCAGCACTATCAAGATGTGGTCGGACACCGGGGAGCTGTTTTTT. Amino acids: CASTIKMWSDTGELFF.

The chain combines TRBV5-6 with TRBJ2-1; D gene uncertain. Germline V gives CDR1 SGHDT, CDR2 YYEEEE. CDR3 length equals 15 residues. Trimming took off 4 bases at V and 1 base at J, with 12 bases between the two ends. Written as DNA, the CDR3 is TGTGCCAGCAGCGGCCCCGGACCATCCTACAATGAGCAGTTCTTC. Amino acids: CASSGPGPSYNEQFF. Full variable domain (rest looked up from reference TRBV5-6 and TRBJ2-1): DAGVTQSPTHLIKTRGQQVTLRCSPKSGHDTVSWYQQALGQGPQFIFQYYEEEERQRGNFPDRFSGHQFPNYSSELNVNALLLGDSALYLCASSGPGPSYNEQFFGPGTRLTVL.

The rearrangement joins TRBV27 to TRBJ1-1; 11 positions agree with TRBD1. The CDR3 sequence is 13 residues long. Germline CDR1 and CDR2: MNHEY and SMNVEV (reference sequence). CDR3 DNA sequence: TGTGCGACCAAGGCGGGGACAGGGGGTGAAGCTTTCTTT. Protein product: CATKAGTGGEAFF.

The rearrangement joins TRBV27 to TRBJ2-7, with 8 bases that match TRBD1. V dropped 4 bases and J dropped 2; count of bases not matched to a gene: 7. CDR3 length equals 15 residues. The germline gives CDR1 MNHEY, CDR2 SMNVEV (reference sequence). The CDR3 here is CASSSKGTGTYEQYF. The DNA for the CDR3 is TGTGCCAGCAGTTCCAAAGGGACAGGAACCTACGAGCAGTACTTC.

V gene TRBV10-3 combines with J gene TRBJ2-7, with TRBD1 matching over 8 bases. This CDR3 spans 14 amino acids. Trimming at V came to 4 bases and at J to 6 bases, leaving 8 bases not matched to a gene. CDR1 is ENHRY and CDR2 is SYGVKD in the germline V gene. This chain's CDR3 is CAISGRQGFSEQYF. CDR3 DNA: TGTGCCATCAGTGGCCGACAGGGGTTTTCCGAGCAGTACTTC.

This clone was recorded only once. The chain couples TRBV10-3 to TRBJ1-2, with a tentative D call TRBD1 (5 bases). Trimming cost V 1 base and J 6 bases, with 9 bases left between them. The CDR3 is 13 residues long. CDR1 is ENHRY and CDR2 is SYGVKD in the germline V gene. The CDR3 sequence is CAISELQANGYTF. DNA of the CDR3: TGTGCCATCAGTGAGTTACAGGCTAATGGCTACACCTTC.

A few counts support this clone. The chain couples TRBV29-1 to TRBJ2-7, with 11 bases aligning to TRBD1. Germline CDR1 reads SQVTM; CDR2 reads ANQGSEA. V lost 6 bases and J lost 3; bases outside the gene matches: 4. The CDR3 sequence is 13 residues long. DNA for the CDR3: TGCAGCGTGACCGGGACAGGGGGCTACGAGCAGTACTTC. It specifies CSVTGTGGYEQYF.

Note on this clone: At one boundary the junction diverges from the germline segment, which might be a read error. The rearrangement uses TRBV6-1 and TRBJ2-4; 11 bases line up with TRBD1. The germline gives CDR1 MNHNS, CDR2 SASEGT. The CDR3 sequence is 19 residues long. CDR3 DNA sequence: TGTGCCAGCAGAGAAGGACAGGGGGCGGACACGTCCCCCCTAAACATTCAGTACTTC. Its protein is CASREGQGADTSPLNIQYF.